The present entry profiles one T cell receptor beta chain with its context. The antigen this receptor binds is unknown. One base away there is no much larger clone; base qualities are not given. The data were taken from a study of blood T cell repertoires in COVID-19 (dated by TCRdb to 2020 to 2022). Concerning the study at large: Samples covering the acute and convalescent phases of COVID-19 were provided by collaborators in the United States, Italy and Spain. The prospective study material was composed of cDNA or gDNA derived from T cells, B-cell-depleted T cells, or PBMCs. The dataset comprised deeply sampled blood TCRbeta repertoires from subjects exposed to, actively infected with, or recovered from COVID-19. The repertoires were released in a freely available public database meant as a resource for research on the immune response to SARS-CoV-2. Samples were obtained from the ongoing ImmuneRACE study (first 160 participants) and from about 1,300 subjects provided by 6 global collaborators. Sample metadata almost always included a de-identified subject ID, COVID-19 status, age in years and sex. Where available, HLA class I and class II types were taken from metadata supplied by the sample provider and were not determined by assay-based typing.

The immunoSEQ Assay, a bias-controlled multiplex PCR, was used to amplify TCRbeta CDR3 regions from genomic DNA. On the authors' methods: The number of nucleated cells in each sample was estimated by amplification of reference gene primers within the assay. To quantify the absolute abundance of each unique TCRbeta CDR3 rearrangement, sequence reads were collapsed and filtered. Productive Simpson clonality was computed per sample as the square root of Simpson's diversity index over productive rearrangements. TCRdb obtained this table from immuneACCESS and retained in-frame rearrangements with V and J assigned. These tables miss some clones; where compared with another copy, unresolved V genes account for less than half of the shortfall, and the remainder is unexplained. The V and J calls and the clone size are those of that table, but D and trimming were determined from the DNA. The sample data list about 140,000 clones, and approximately 87% of these were observed just once. Jointly, the top ten make up around 38% of the sample.

CDR1 LNHDA and CDR2 SQIVND were looked up in the germline V gene (reference sequence). V was cut back by 9 bases and J by 6 bases, leaving a gap of 12 bases between them. The CDR3 spans 11 residues, from the cysteine through the phenylalanine. Only CDR3 DNA is held: 33 bases, read in frame from base 1. Study-wide findings and limitations: How much clinical and demographic metadata was included differed by source and by participant, and the metadata was provided uncurated.

Samples from volunteer blood donors who had recovered from COVID-19 were contributed by a second Seattle source. Collaborating institutions collected whole blood in K2EDTA tubes following their own protocols. For TCRbeta analysis, collaborator samples were shipped as frozen whole blood, as isolated PBMCs, or as DNA extracted from either sample type. The sequencing sample was made of peripheral blood. The source of this sequence is a man aged 45-60 years who had recovered from COVID-19. The chain was built from TRBV19 and TRBJ2-7; tentative D gene TRBD2, with 7 bases matching. The encoded CDR3 is CASGGGSEQYF. The sequenced DNA is TGTGCCAGCGGCGGGGGCTCCGAGCAGTACTTC.